Each of the 30 T cell receptor beta chains below was sequenced from the same sample in a study of T cell repertoires in cytomegalovirus infection. The antigens these receptors bind are not known. One entry per CDR3 protein results from TCRdb running MiXCR on the reads. The sample shows about 130,000 distinct CDR3 sequences, roughly 25% of them seen only once. The sample was PBMCs, sequenced either directly or after in vitro stimulation (not recorded which). These receptors originate from a human donor in good health (CMV status not recorded). Some clones in this sample may be carry-over from other donors' samples.

The chain uses TRBV12-3 or TRBV12-4 and TRBJ2-7; TRBD1 aligns across 8 bases. The V gene end was trimmed by 7 bases and the J gene end by 9 bases; junction bases not matched to a gene: 14. This CDR3 is 14 amino acids long. The CDR3 loop is CASNSGTGDLGQYF. CDR3 DNA sequence: TGTGCCAGCAATTCCGGGACAGGTGACCTAGGGCAGTACTTC.

The rearrangement uses TRBV12-3 or TRBV12-4 and TRBJ1-1, with D maybe TRBD1 (6 bases). The V end lost 0 bases, the J end lost 6 bases, and 11 bases lay between the germline ends. The CDR3 loop spans 14 amino acids. The CDR3 protein is CASSLAGTRAEAFF. DNA of the CDR3: TGTGCCAGCAGTTTAGCGGGGACAAGAGCTGAAGCTTTCTTT.

This clonotype was counted at least ten times. The chain combines TRBV11-3 with TRBJ2-7, with D possibly TRBD2 on 6 matching bases. In germline, CDR1 is SGHNT, CDR2 YENEEA. CDR3 length: 13 residues. The V gene lost 3 bases and the J gene lost 2 bases, with 8 bases spanning the gap. The CDR3 sequence is CASSLGLPYEQYV. For the CDR3, the DNA is TGTGCCAGCAGCTTGGGACTTCCCTACGAGCAGTACGTC.

This rearrangement joins TRBV6-5 to TRBJ1-6, with D uncertain. The CDR3 extends over 18 amino acids. Trimming removed 1 base from V and 0 bases from J, with 13 bases in between. CDR1 and CDR2 from the germline V gene are MNHEY and SVGAGI. This CDR3 reads CASSYWAPRSSYNSPLHF. CDR3 in DNA: TGTGCCAGCAGTTACTGGGCCCCTCGGAGCTCCTATAATTCACCCCTCCACTTT.

V is TRBV3-1 and J is TRBJ2-5; no firm D call. Germline V gene data show CDR1 as LGHDT and CDR2 as YNNKEL (reference sequence). The CDR3 loop spans 13 amino acids. With 4 bases removed from V and 4 bases from J, the gap between germline ends came to 10 bases. For the CDR3, the DNA is TGTGCCAGCAGCCGACGTAGAGGAGAGACCCAGTACTTC. It encodes CASSRRRGETQYF.

Turning to this clonotype: A much larger clone lies a single base off, so this may be a read error. J is TRBJ2-1 and V is TRBV12-3 or TRBV12-4, with 7 bases aligning to TRBD2. V shed 11 bases and J 2 bases; nucleotides not matched to a gene: 12. This CDR3 has 15 amino acids. The CDR3 nucleotides read TGTGCCCGCAACCCGAGCGGGAATCCCTACAATGAGCAGTTCTTC. Residues: CARNPSGNPYNEQFF.

The chain links TRBV12-3 or TRBV12-4 to TRBJ2-7; D assignment may be TRBD1 or TRBD2 (5 bases each). This CDR3 has 15 residues. V gave up 2 bases and J gave up 0 bases, with 11 bases separating them. The CDR3 is CASSLRDARSYEQYF. CDR3 nucleotide sequence: TGTGCCAGCAGTTTACGGGACGCCCGCTCCTACGAGCAGTACTTC.

The V gene is TRBV5-1, the J gene TRBJ2-7; no reliable D call. CDR1 and CDR2 from the germline V gene are SGHRS and YFSETQ. The CDR3 has 13 amino acids. Trimming removed 4 bases at V and 7 bases at J, with 15 bases between. CDR3 DNA: TGCGCCAGCAGCCAAGGATCGAATGGGGAGCAGTACGTC. It encodes CASSQGSNGEQYV.

CDR3: CASSSTAETQYF. For the CDR3, the DNA is TGTGCCAGCAGTTCGACAGCGGAGACCCAGTACTTC. The rearrangement links TRBV2 to TRBJ2-5; D is possibly TRBD1 (5 bases). Germline CDR1 is SNHLY and CDR2 is FYNNEI. The CDR3 sequence is 12 residues long. V lost 5 bases and J lost 5, with 9 bases in between.

The J gene is TRBJ2-3, the V gene TRBV6-8, with TRBD1 matching 7 bases. CDR3 length: 15 residues. Germline lookup yields CDR1 MNHGY and CDR2 SAAAGT. Trimming at V came to 6 bases and at J to 0 bases, leaving 6 bases not matched to a gene. CDR3 protein: CASRLDRASTDTQYF. CDR3 DNA sequence: TGTGCCAGCAGACTCGACAGGGCTAGCACAGATACGCAGTATTTT.

There are many counts of this clonotype. V is TRBV12-5 and J is TRBJ2-1, with D unclear. V was pared by 1 base and J by 1 base, with 5 bases between. Germline V CDR1 and CDR2: LGHNT, FRNRAP. The CDR3 loop spans 14 amino acids. The CDR3 nucleotides are TGTGCTAGTGGTTTGGAGAGTTCCTACAATGAGCAGTTCTTC. This gives the protein CASGLESSYNEQFF.

Ten or more counts support this clonotype. The chain carries TRBV19 and TRBJ2-3; 7 bases map to TRBD2. Germline V CDR1 and CDR2: LNHDA, SQIVND (reference sequence). This CDR3 has 17 amino acids. V was pared by 7 bases and J by 0 bases, with 13 bases of the junction left unmatched. The CDR3 nucleotides are TGTGCCAGTACCCCAGGCGCTAGCGGTTCGAGCACAGATACGCAGTATTTT. Encoded protein: CASTPGASGSSTDTQYF.

There are a few counts of this clonotype. This sequence joins TRBV19 and TRBJ2-7; 8 bases line up with TRBD2. Unmatched junction bases numbered 9, after V lost 5 bases and J lost 6 bases. The CDR3 covers 14 residues. Germline-derived CDR1 and CDR2 are LNHDA and SQIVND (reference sequence). In nucleotides, the CDR3 is TGTGCCAGTAGTCCAACTACGGGAGGGGGCGAGCAGTACGTC. It translates to CASSPTTGGGEQYV.

This clonotype turned up a few times. The genes are TRBV29-1 and TRBJ2-7, with D perhaps assigned TRBD1 or TRBD2 (5 bases each). V dropped 7 bases and J dropped 6 bases, with 13 bases sitting between them. Germline V CDR1 and CDR2: SQVTM, ANQGSEA. The CDR3 spans 11 residues. CDR3 DNA: TGCAGCGCCCTGCAGAGGGGCGAGCAGTACTTC. Its translation: CSALQRGEQYF.

In DNA form, the CDR3 reads TGTGCCAGCAGCCCGACCGAGGGACTAGCGATCGGCGAGCAGTACGTC. Encoded protein: CASSPTEGLAIGEQYV. This chain connects TRBV7-2 to TRBJ2-7; 10 bases map to TRBD2. Germline CDR1 and CDR2: SGHTA and FQGNSA. With 5 bases clipped from V and 6 bases from J, the junction kept 13 bases outside the gene matches. The CDR3 is made up of 16 amino acids.

This clonotype turned up a few times. This rearrangement joins TRBV7-3 to TRBJ2-7; 10 bases map to TRBD1. The CDR3 is 14 residues long. Germline V gene sequence: CDR1 SGHTA, CDR2 FQGTGA. V shed 4 bases, J shed 1 base, and the junction held 1 base outside the gene matches. DNA of the CDR3: TGTGCCAGCAGCTCGGGACAGGGGTCCTACGAGCAGTACGTC. Translation gives CASSSGQGSYEQYV.

J is TRBJ2-7 and V is TRBV28; D gene unclear. The CDR3 runs to 12 residues. Germline lookup yields CDR1 MDHEN and CDR2 SYDVKM. Trimming pared 10 bases from V and 2 bases from J, leaving 12 bases between. The DNA of the CDR3 is TGTGCCACGAGTGCACAGCCCTACGAGCAGTACGTC. It codes for CATSAQPYEQYV.

The J gene is TRBJ1-1, the V gene TRBV29-1; the D is unclear. V lost 7 bases and J lost 1, with 13 bases in between. This CDR3 region has 13 residues. CDR1 and CDR2 (germline): SQVTM, ANQGSEA. The CDR3 spells CSGYPGWNTEAFF. In DNA form, the CDR3 reads TGCAGCGGGTACCCCGGCTGGAACACTGAAGCTTTCTTT.

With regard to this clonotype: A much more abundant neighbour one base away suggests this may be a read error. The gene calls are TRBV12-3 or TRBV12-4 and TRBJ2-7; TRBD1 aligns across 10 bases. The CDR3 runs 17 residues. CDR3 nucleotide sequence: TGTGCCAGCAGTTCCACGATACTCCGGGACAGGGGCTACGGGCAGTACTTC. Its protein is CASSSTILRDRGYGQYF.

This clonotype was counted a few times. The chain joins TRBV9 to TRBJ1-1; tentative D call: TRBD1 (5 bases). The CDR3 loop spans 16 amino acids. Germline V gene data show CDR1 as SGDLS and CDR2 as YYNGEE. Trimming stripped 3 bases from V and 0 bases from J, with 15 bases between. The CDR3 reads CASSGWTSTMNTEAFF. The CDR3, as DNA: TGTGCCAGCAGCGGATGGACAAGTACCATGAACACTGAAGCTTTCTTT.

The sample holds a few counts of this clonotype. J is TRBJ1-1 and V is TRBV7-9; D call uncertain. This CDR3 is built from 15 residues. Trimming took off 5 bases at V and 0 bases at J, with 13 bases between the two ends. The germline V gene encodes CDR1 SEHNR and CDR2 FQNEAQ (reference sequence). CDR3 residues: CASSPSGLVNTEAFF. The CDR3 nucleotides are TGTGCCAGCAGCCCAAGTGGTTTAGTGAACACTGAAGCTTTCTTT.

The sample holds a few counts of this clonotype. The chain has TRBV12-3 or TRBV12-4 and TRBJ1-4; D gene ambiguous. Trimming shortened V by 6 bases and J by 8 bases, and 16 bases separated the two germline ends. The CDR3 runs 14 residues. DNA for the CDR3: TGTGCCAGCAGCCGACCCGGAGTAGGGGAAAAACTGTTTTTT. Encoded protein: CASSRPGVGEKLFF.

This clonotype was seen more than once but under ten times. The chain carries TRBV20-1 and TRBJ2-2, with TRBD2 identical over 13 bases. Germline V lookup: CDR1 DFQATT, CDR2 SNEGSKA (reference sequence). V lost 0 bases to trimming and J lost 3 bases; unmatched junction nucleotides: 10. The CDR3 is 19 residues long. CDR3 in amino acids: CSARETRWTSGSDTGELFF. The CDR3 DNA sequence: TGCAGTGCTAGAGAGACCCGGTGGACTAGCGGGAGTGACACCGGGGAGCTGTTTTTT.

The rearrangement joins TRBV6-5 to TRBJ1-5; D is undetermined. The CDR3 runs to 14 residues. The germline V and J ends were trimmed by 4 bases and 0 bases, with 7 bases remaining between them. Germline CDR1 and CDR2: MNHEY and SVGAGI. CDR3 residues: CASSSGYSNQPQHF. Written as DNA, the CDR3 is TGTGCCAGCAGTTCAGGATATAGCAATCAGCCCCAGCATTTT.

The V call is TRBV20-1, the J call TRBJ2-1; TRBD1 might be the D (8 bases). This CDR3 is 15 amino acids long. V was clipped by 3 bases and J by 7 bases, with 19 bases between them. Germline values: CDR1 DFQATT, CDR2 SNEGSKA (reference sequence). CDR3 DNA sequence: TGCAGTGCTAGTGACCCGACAGGGGAGGGGAATGAGCAGTTCTTC. It specifies CSASDPTGEGNEQFF.

This clonotype was counted at least ten times. The chain links TRBV7-2 to TRBJ2-3; possibly TRBD2 for D (5 bases). The CDR3 sequence is 16 residues long. CDR1 is SGHTA and CDR2 is FQGNSA in the germline V gene. Trimming left V 3 bases short and J 1 base short, with 14 bases between. In nucleotides, the CDR3 is TGTGCCAGCAGCTTTAGTCTAGCTGTGGGCACAGATACGCAGTATTTT. It is translated as CASSFSLAVGTDTQYF.

V gene TRBV19 combines with J gene TRBJ1-1, with unresolved D. This CDR3 is 13 amino acids long. V was trimmed by 0 bases and J by 9 bases, leaving 11 bases between them. CDR1 and CDR2 (germline): LNHDA, SQIVND (reference sequence). This chain's CDR3 is CASSIDRAPKAFF. CDR3 in DNA: TGTGCCAGTAGTATAGATCGGGCACCTAAAGCTTTCTTT.

There are many counts of this clonotype. The chain couples TRBV7-8 to TRBJ1-1; D is ambiguous. Germline V gives CDR1 SGHVS, CDR2 FQNEAQ. This CDR3 spans 12 amino acids. V lost 5 bases, J lost 9 bases, and 13 bases lay in between. The CDR3 coding sequence is TGTGCCAGCAGCGAATCACATGGCCAAGCTTTCTTT. It specifies CASSESHGQAFF.

V gene TRBV6-2 or TRBV6-3 combines with J gene TRBJ2-7; D call uncertain. Per germline, CDR1 MNHEY and CDR2 SVGEGT. The CDR3 contains 12 residues. Trimming shortened V by 5 bases and J by 3 bases, and 8 bases separated the two germline ends. Here the CDR3 reads CASSGRHYEQYV. For the CDR3, the DNA is TGTGCCAGCAGTGGACGGCACTACGAGCAGTACGTC.

This clonotype was detected a few times. The CDR3 region has the DNA TGTGCCAGCAGCTCCCTACTGGGCGGGGAGCTGTTTTTT. Translating it yields CASSSLLGGELFF. The chain has TRBV7-9 and TRBJ2-2, with D uncertain. The CDR3 covers 13 residues. Germline V gene sequence: CDR1 SEHNR, CDR2 FQNEAQ (reference sequence). Trimming stripped 4 bases from V and 7 bases from J, with 10 bases between.